This TCR beta chain was captured by sequencing in a study of T cells in Graves' hyperthyroidism and ophthalmopathy. Amplification of TCR beta CDR3 regions used RNA as the template. TCR CDR3 regions were first amplified by RT-PCR with HTBI primers. MiXCR was run by TCRdb on the multiplex PCR reads, yielding one entry per CDR3 protein. The data show more than 650,000 distinct CDR3 sequences, about 14% seen once. Trimming removed 8 bases from V and 2 bases from J, with 21 bases in between. CDR1 MDHEN and CDR2 SYDVKM come from the germline V gene. The CDR3 has 16 residues. The sequencing input was blood. This clonotype was sampled from a woman under 30 with Graves' hyperthyroidism. V gene TRBV28 combines with J gene TRBJ1-1; a weak D match, TRBD1 (6 bases). The DNA for the CDR3 is TGTGCCAGCCACAGTTTAGGGGGGGGCGGCAACACTGAAGCTTTCTTT. Its protein product is CASHSLGGGGNTEAFF.